This T cell receptor beta chain is from a study of T cells in Graves' hyperthyroidism and ophthalmopathy. Study-level results: Model predictions of ophthalmopathy came a median around 7.1 months before onset.

This clonotype came up a few times. Its matching antigen is unknown. TCR beta CDR3 regions were amplified from RNA. TCR CDR3 underwent first-round RT-PCR with the HTBI primer set. TCRdb recomputed calls from the multiplex PCR reads with MiXCR, one row per CDR3 protein. Among 300,000 to 450,000 distinct CDR3 sequences, about 15% were seen once, and the ten largest hold 20%. Sequencing was carried out using blood. The clonotype comes from a woman aged 25 to 45 with Graves' ophthalmopathy.

This chain's CDR3 is CAISESASNTIYF. Here the CDR3 DNA reads TGTGCCATCAGTGAGTCTGCGTCGAACACCATATATTTT. V gene TRBV10-3 combines with J gene TRBJ1-3; no clear D gene. The CDR3 totals 13 residues. Trimming took off 0 bases at V and 7 bases at J, with 7 bases between the two ends. Germline V gene data show CDR1 as ENHRY and CDR2 as SYGVKD.